One and the same sample provided the 20 T cell receptor beta chains below, sequenced in a study of CD8+ T cells in alopecia areata. In each case, RNA was isolated and then reverse transcribed into cDNA as the sequencing template. Method: immunoSEQ multiplex PCR; TCRdb's copy keeps in-frame clones and lacks some. The sample holds 200,000 to 250,000 clones, 66% seen once. This sample's treatment: oral pan-JAK inhibitor, 5-10 mg twice daily. The starting material was CD4+ T cells sorted from blood, obtained at week 44, from a patient treated with tofacitinib. These receptors all stem from a human donor with alopecia areata.

The chain joins TRBV5-6 to TRBJ1-1, with 7 bases fitting TRBD1. V lost 0 bases to trimming and J lost 5 bases; unmatched junction nucleotides: 4. CDR3 length: 14 residues. The germline V gene encodes CDR1 SGHDT and CDR2 YYEEEE. CDR3 residues: CASSLDRGGTEAFF. In DNA form, the CDR3 reads TGTGCCAGCAGCTTGGACAGGGGAGGGACTGAAGCTTTCTTT. Full variable domain (missing parts from reference TRBV5-6 and TRBJ1-1): DAGVTQSPTHLIKTRGQQVTLRCSPKSGHDTVSWYQQALGQGPQFIFQYYEEEERQRGNFPDRFSGHQFPNYSSELNVNALLLGDSALYLCASSLDRGGTEAFFGQGTRLTVV.

This clone showed up many times. The V and J genes are TRBV7-2 and TRBJ2-2; D remains unclear. This CDR3 comprises 13 residues. Deletions cut 1 base from V and 7 bases from J, with 7 bases between. CDR1 and CDR2 from the germline V gene are SGHTA and FQGNSA. The CDR3 DNA sequence: TGTGCCAGCAGCTTAGGGGGTGGCGGGGAGCTGTTTTTT. It specifies CASSLGGGGELFF.

This chain joins TRBV7-3 and TRBJ2-1, with a tentative D call TRBD2 (5 bases). The germline V gene has CDR1 SGHTA and CDR2 FQGTGA. With 1 base removed from V and 0 bases from J, the gap between germline ends came to 10 bases. The CDR3 consists of 16 residues. Written as DNA, the CDR3 is TGTGCCAGCAGCTTAATGGGCGGAGGCTCCTACAATGAGCAGTTCTTC. This encodes CASSLMGGGSYNEQFF.

This clone has a single count. The chain employs TRBV4-3 and TRBJ2-1; no clear D gene. Trimming left V 0 bases short and J 4 bases short, with 19 bases between. The CDR3 is 18 residues long. The germline CDR1 and CDR2 sequences are LGHNA and YSLEER. As DNA, the CDR3 is TGCGCCAGCAGCCAAGATACTTTGAGAGGCAACCCATACAATGAGCAGTTCTTC. Translation: CASSQDTLRGNPYNEQFF.

In nucleotides, the CDR3 is TGTGCCAGCAGCCAGGGAGTTCAAGAGACCCAGTACTTC. Its translation is CASSQGVQETQYF. V and J are TRBV7-6 and TRBJ2-5; possibly TRBD1 or TRBD2 for D (5 bases each). Germline V gives CDR1 SGHVS, CDR2 FNYEAQ. The CDR3 covers 13 residues. The germline V and J ends were trimmed by 5 bases and 2 bases, with 9 bases remaining between them.

The J gene is TRBJ2-5, the V gene TRBV7-7; D unclear. The CDR3 extends over 16 amino acids. V lost 1 base and J 4 bases, leaving 16 bases between the germline ends. Germline CDR1 and CDR2: SSHAT and FNYEAQ (reference sequence). The CDR3 is CASSLGSSRSAETQYF. CDR3 sequence (DNA): TGTGCCAGCAGCTTAGGTTCATCCAGGTCCGCAGAGACCCAGTACTTC.

The gene calls are TRBV11-3 and TRBJ1-1; D ambiguous. Germline lookup yields CDR1 SGHNT and CDR2 YENEEA. Trimming took off 5 bases at V and 3 bases at J, with 4 bases between the two ends. This CDR3 has 11 residues. This CDR3 is CASSRYTEAFF. Here the CDR3 DNA reads TGTGCCAGCAGCCGCTACACTGAAGCTTTCTTT.

The chain recombines TRBV10-3 with TRBJ1-3; 8 bases align to TRBD1. The germline CDR1 and CDR2 sequences are ENHRY and SYGVKD. This CDR3 contains 15 residues. V lost 3 bases to trimming and J lost 2 bases; unmatched junction nucleotides: 3. The chain's CDR3 is CAISDYRGTGNTIYF. The CDR3 DNA reads as TGTGCCATCAGTGATTACAGGGGGACTGGAAACACCATATATTTT.

The chain joins TRBV7-2 to TRBJ1-1, with TRBD1 as a possible D gene (5 bases). This CDR3 is 13 amino acids long. V was trimmed by 6 bases and J by 3 bases, leaving 11 bases between them. From germline, CDR1 is SGHTA and CDR2 FQGNSA. The CDR3 bases are TGTGCCAGCAGGCGCAGGGAAGACACTGAAGCTTTCTTT. Translation: CASRRREDTEAFF.

This chain uses TRBV18 with TRBJ2-1; 13 bases map to TRBD2. Germline V gene lookup returns CDR1 KGHSH and CDR2 LQKENI. Trimming took 0 bases from V and 9 from J; bases not matched to a gene: 11. The length of the CDR3 is 18 residues. The CDR3, as DNA: TGTGCCAGCTCACCACCGCTCTCAACCGGGACTAGCGGGGTTGAGCAGTTCTTC. Its protein is CASSPPLSTGTSGVEQFF.

The chain couples TRBV9 to TRBJ1-1; TRBD1 might be the D (5 bases). V was trimmed by 0 bases and J by 4 bases, leaving 13 bases between them. This CDR3 comprises 15 residues. Germline lookup yields CDR1 SGDLS and CDR2 YYNGEE. CDR3 in DNA: TGTGCCAGCAGCGTAGATGGGGCCTGGGGCACTGAAGCTTTCTTT. Protein product: CASSVDGAWGTEAFF.

In this sample, this clone turned up a few times. The chain uses TRBV29-1 and TRBJ2-5, with D uncertain. Per the germline V gene, CDR1 is SQVTM and CDR2 is ANQGSEA. The CDR3 is made up of 13 amino acids. V lost 7 bases to trimming and J lost 0 bases, with 12 bases between them. As DNA, the CDR3 is TGCAGCGGTACTCTGGGGAACCAAGAGACCCAGTACTTC. Translated, it gives CSGTLGNQETQYF. Using reference TRBV29-1 and TRBJ2-5 for the parts outside the CDR3, the full variable domain is SAVISQKPSRDICQRGTSLTIQCQVDSQVTMMFWYRQQPGQSLTLIATANQGSEATYESGFVIDKFPISRPNLTFSTLTVSNMSPEDSSIYLCSGTLGNQETQYFGPGTRLLVL.

This clone was seen only a few times. The chain employs TRBV30 and TRBJ1-2; D remains ambiguous. This CDR3 spans 14 amino acids. V was shortened by 0 bases and J by 4 bases, with 12 bases between the two germline ends. CDR1 is GTSNPN, CDR2 SVGIG, per germline (reference sequence). CDR3 region: CAWSVRLSSYGYTF. For the CDR3, the DNA is TGTGCCTGGAGTGTAAGGCTGAGTAGCTATGGCTACACCTTC. Supplemented by reference TRBV30 and TRBJ1-2, the full variable domain reads SQTIHQWPATLVQPVGSPLSLECTVEGTSNPNLYWYRQAAGRGLQLLFYSVGIGQISSEVPQNLSASRPQDRQFILSSKKLLLSDSGFYLCAWSVRLSSYGYTFGSGTRLTVV.

The chain carries TRBV30 and TRBJ1-1; no reliable D call. The CDR3 length is 14 residues. Germline CDR1 reads GTSNPN; CDR2 reads SVGIG (reference sequence). V was pared by 0 bases and J by 2 bases, with 10 bases between. CDR3 loop: CAWSVGPINTEAFF. CDR3 sequence (DNA): TGTGCCTGGAGTGTAGGACCCATCAACACTGAAGCTTTCTTT.

The gene calls are TRBV29-1 and TRBJ2-7, with D uncertain. Per the germline V gene, CDR1 is SQVTM and CDR2 is ANQGSEA. This CDR3 contains 14 residues. The germline V and J ends were trimmed by 1 base and 0 bases, with 10 bases remaining between them. This CDR3 reads CSVEGPGSSYEQYF. CDR3 bases: TGCAGCGTTGAAGGTCCCGGCAGCTCCTACGAGCAGTACTTC.

The rearrangement uses TRBV25-1 and TRBJ1-1; 8 bases match TRBD1. Germline V gives CDR1 MGHDK, CDR2 SYGVNS. The CDR3 extends over 14 amino acids. V lost 7 bases and J lost 3; bases outside the gene matches: 7. In nucleotides, the CDR3 is TGTGCCAGCAACCCAGGACAGGGACACACTGAAGCTTTCTTT. This translates into CASNPGQGHTEAFF. Using reference TRBV25-1 and TRBJ1-1 for the parts outside the CDR3, the full variable domain is EADIYQTPRYLVIGTGKKITLECSQTMGHDKMYWYQQDPGMELHLIHYSYGVNSTEKGDLSSESTVSRIRTEHFPLTLESARPSHTSQYLCASNPGQGHTEAFFGQGTRLTVV.

The CDR3 loop is CASSSGVTGELFF. The CDR3 bases are TGCGCCAGCAGCTCAGGGGTCACCGGGGAGCTGTTTTTT. The rearrangement joins TRBV5-1 to TRBJ2-2, with D possibly TRBD1 on 6 matching bases. This CDR3 spans 13 amino acids. The germline gives CDR1 SGHRS, CDR2 YFSETQ. V lost 3 bases and J lost 4, with 7 bases in between.

The chain joins TRBV7-9 to TRBJ2-1; the match to TRBD1 covers 10 bases. This CDR3 has 13 amino acids. CDR1 is SEHNR and CDR2 is FQNEAQ in the germline V gene (reference sequence). The trim removed 6 bases at V and 8 bases at J, leaving 4 bases unmatched. CDR3 coding DNA: TGTGCCAGCAGATATGGGACAGGGGATGAGCAGTTCTTC. Translating it yields CASRYGTGDEQFF.

The table lists this clone with a few counts. The chain couples TRBV18 to TRBJ1-1; D unresolved. V lost 2 bases and J 5 bases, leaving 12 bases between the germline ends. The CDR3 is 14 amino acids. The germline CDR1 and CDR2 sequences are KGHSH and LQKENI. The CDR3 sequence is CASSPLPDGTEAFF. CDR3 DNA: TGTGCCAGCTCACCATTACCCGATGGGACTGAAGCTTTCTTT.

V and J are TRBV19 and TRBJ1-2; 7 positions match TRBD1. Unmatched junction bases numbered 4, after V lost 8 bases and J lost 7 bases. Germline CDR1 is LNHDA and CDR2 is SQIVND (reference sequence). The CDR3 totals 11 residues. The CDR3 nucleotides are TGTGCCAGTGGGACAGTGCGTGGCTACACCTTC. Amino acids: CASGTVRGYTF.